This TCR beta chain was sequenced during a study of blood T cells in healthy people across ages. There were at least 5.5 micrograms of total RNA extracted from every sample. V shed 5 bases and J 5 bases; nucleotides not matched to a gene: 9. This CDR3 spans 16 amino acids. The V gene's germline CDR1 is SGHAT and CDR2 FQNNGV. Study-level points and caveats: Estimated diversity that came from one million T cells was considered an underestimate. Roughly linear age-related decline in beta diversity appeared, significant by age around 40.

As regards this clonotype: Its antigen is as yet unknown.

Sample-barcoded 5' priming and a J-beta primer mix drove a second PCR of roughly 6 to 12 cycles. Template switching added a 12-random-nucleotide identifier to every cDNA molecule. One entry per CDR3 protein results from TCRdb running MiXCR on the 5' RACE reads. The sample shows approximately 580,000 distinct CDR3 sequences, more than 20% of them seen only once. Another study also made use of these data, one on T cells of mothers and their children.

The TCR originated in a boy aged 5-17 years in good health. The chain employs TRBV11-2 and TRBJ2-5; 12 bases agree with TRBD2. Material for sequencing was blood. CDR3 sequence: CASSQKLAGGTETQYF. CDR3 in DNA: TGTGCCAGCAGCCAAAAACTAGCGGGGGGCACGGAGACCCAGTACTTC.